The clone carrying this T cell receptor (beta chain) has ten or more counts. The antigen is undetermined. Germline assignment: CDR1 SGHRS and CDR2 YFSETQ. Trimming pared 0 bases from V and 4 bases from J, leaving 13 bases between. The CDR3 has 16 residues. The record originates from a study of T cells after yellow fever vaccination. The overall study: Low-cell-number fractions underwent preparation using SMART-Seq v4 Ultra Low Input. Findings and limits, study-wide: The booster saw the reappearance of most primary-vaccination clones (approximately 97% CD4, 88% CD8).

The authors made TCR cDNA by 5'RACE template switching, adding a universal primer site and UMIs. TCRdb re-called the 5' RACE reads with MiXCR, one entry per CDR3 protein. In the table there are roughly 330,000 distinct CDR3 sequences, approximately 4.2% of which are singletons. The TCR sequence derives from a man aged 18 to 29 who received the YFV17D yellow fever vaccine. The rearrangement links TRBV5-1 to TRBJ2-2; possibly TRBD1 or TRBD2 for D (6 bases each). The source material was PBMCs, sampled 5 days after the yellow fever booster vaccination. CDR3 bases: TGCGCCAGCAGCTTGGAAGCCACGGGGGCCACCGGGGAGCTGTTTTTT. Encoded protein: CASSLEATGATGELFF.